The next 6 T cell receptor beta chains were all read from a single sample in a study of T cells after yellow fever vaccination. Each CDR3 protein is one row after TCRdb ran MiXCR on the 5' RACE reads. The sample consists of around 610,000 distinct CDR3 sequences, approximately 13% of them appearing once. The sample was PBMCs, taken on the day of the yellow fever booster vaccination. These receptors all stem from a man in his thirties or forties who received the YFV17D yellow fever vaccine.

This clonotype has at least ten counts. The CDR3 loop reads CASSSSGSGTGELFF. The DNA of the CDR3 is TGTGCCAGCAGCTCGAGCGGGAGTGGGACCGGGGAGCTGTTTTTT. V and J are TRBV7-2 and TRBJ2-2; 8 bases line up with TRBD2. V shed 4 bases and J 5 bases; nucleotides not matched to a gene: 6. CDR3 size: 15 residues. Germline assignment: CDR1 SGHTA and CDR2 FQGNSA.

V gene TRBV6-5 combines with J gene TRBJ2-1, with 11 bases lining up with TRBD2. The germline gives CDR1 MNHEY, CDR2 SVGAGI. There are 17 residues in the CDR3. Losses at the gene ends were 3 bases for V and 6 bases for J; bases not matched to a gene: 10. CDR3 in amino acids: CASSYTGGTSGTNEQFF. CDR3 nucleotide sequence: TGTGCCAGCAGTTATACTGGAGGGACTAGCGGAACCAATGAGCAGTTCTTC.

In its sample, this clonotype was seen a few times. Here the CDR3 DNA reads TGTGCCAGCCTAAAGGGAAAAGGGCCCCTCTCGTCCGGGGAGCTGTTTTTT. Amino acids: CASLKGKGPLSSGELFF. The V gene is TRBV6-2 or TRBV6-3, the J gene TRBJ2-2; the D is unclear. V lost 8 bases and J lost 6, with 25 bases in between. Germline-derived CDR1 and CDR2 are MNHEY and SVGEGT. This CDR3 is built from 17 residues.

In its sample, this clonotype was seen a few times. The chain has TRBV6-5 and TRBJ2-5, with unresolved D. Germline V gene data show CDR1 as MNHEY and CDR2 as SVGAGI. The CDR3 covers 13 residues. V lost 4 bases and J lost 5, with 11 bases in between. The CDR3 DNA sequence: TGTGCCAGCAGTTCCCCCCTGGGCGAGACCCAGTACTTC. Translating gives CASSSPLGETQYF.

The chain employs TRBV6-5 and TRBJ2-3, with 10 nucleotides matching TRBD2. V shed 2 bases, J shed 5 bases, and the junction held 7 bases outside the gene matches. Germline CDR1 MNHEY, CDR2 SVGAGI. The CDR3 contains 16 residues. The CDR3 DNA is TGTGCCAGCAGTTACAGAGGACTAGCGGTGGGAGATACGCAGTATTTT. Amino acid sequence: CASSYRGLAVGDTQYF.

This clonotype has only a few counts. The chain is built from TRBV27 and TRBJ1-4, with 8 positions matching TRBD1. Germline V gene lookup returns CDR1 MNHEY and CDR2 SMNVEV (reference sequence). This CDR3 is built from 14 residues. After removal of 7 bases from V and 7 bases from J, the junction contained 8 bases not matched to a gene. The CDR3 is CASKPGQGGEKLFF. The CDR3 DNA is TGTGCCAGCAAACCAGGACAGGGAGGTGAAAAACTGTTTTTT.